Listed below are T cell receptor beta chains from one sample, sequenced in a study of blood T cell repertoires in COVID-19. The repertoire was sequenced with immunoSEQ multiplex PCR; TCRdb's copy has only in-frame clones and lacks some. Found here are about 210,000 clones, about 88% of them singletons; the top ten hold about 1.7%. Sequencing was performed on peripheral blood. The receptors were sampled from a man in his 70s with acute or convalescent COVID-19. Both conserved end residues are part of each CDR3. The D gene is left open where the match is weak. A row's size may be missing; if present it is once, few, many or a size class.

size: .; J: TRBJ1-5; V: TRBV19; D: .; CDR3: CASSYTALGIQPQHF; DNA: TGTGCCAGTAGCTACACAGCTCTGGGCATCCAGCCCCAGCATTTT
size: .; J: TRBJ2-3; V: TRBV6-1; D: TRBD2; CDR3: CASSEFGLATDTQYF; DNA: TGTGCCAGCAGTGAATTTGGACTAGCTACAGATACGCAGTATTTT
size: .; J: TRBJ2-7; V: TRBV5-6; D: TRBD2; CDR3: CASSLGLAGGLSEQYF; DNA: TGTGCCAGCAGCTTGGGACTAGCGGGAGGGTTGAGCGAGCAGTACTTC
size: .; J: TRBJ1-1; V: TRBV6-5; D: .; CDR3: CASSNRRGNTEAFF; DNA: TGTGCCAGCAGTAACAGGCGTGGGAACACTGAAGCTTTCTTT
size: .; J: TRBJ1-1; V: TRBV5-1; D: TRBD1; CDR3: CASSPTGTMNTEAFF; DNA: TGCGCCAGCAGCCCGACAGGGACCATGAACACTGAAGCTTTCTTT
size: .; J: TRBJ1-2; V: TRBV19; D: .; CDR3: CASSARNYGYTF; DNA: TGTGCCAGTAGTGCGAGAAACTATGGCTACACCTTC
size: .; J: TRBJ2-3; V: TRBV2; D: TRBD2; CDR3: CASRLLAGATDTQYF; DNA: TGTGCCAGCAGATTGCTAGCGGGAGCCACAGATACGCAGTATTTT
size: .; J: TRBJ2-5; V: TRBV19; D: TRBD2; CDR3: CASTSIAGGFGETQYF; DNA: TGTGCCAGTACCAGTATAGCGGGGGGGTTTGGAGAGACCCAGTACTTC
size: once; J: TRBJ1-4; V: TRBV4-1; D: .; CDR3: CASSQVIGGTDEKLFF; DNA: TGCGCCAGCAGCCAAGTAATTGGGGGCACGGACGAAAAACTGTTTTTT
size: .; J: TRBJ2-7; V: TRBV6-4; D: TRBD2; CDR3: CASSDSSPSGTDYEQYF; DNA: TGTGCCAGCAGTGACTCGTCCCCTAGCGGGACGGATTACGAGCAGTACTTC
size: .; J: TRBJ2-5; V: TRBV4-2; D: .; CDR3: CASSQVNRDQETQYF; DNA: TGTGCCAGCAGCCAAGTTAACAGGGACCAAGAGACCCAGTACTTC
size: .; J: TRBJ2-1; V: TRBV7-2; D: TRBD2; CDR3: CASSLDQGGYNEQFF; DNA: TGTGCCAGCAGCTTAGACCAGGGAGGGTACAATGAGCAGTTCTTC
size: .; J: TRBJ2-1; V: TRBV7-2; D: .; CDR3: CASNLVALPTYNEQFF; DNA: TGTGCCAGCAACCTCGTAGCGCTACCTACCTACAATGAGCAGTTCTTC
size: once; J: TRBJ2-1; V: TRBV7-9; D: .; CDR3: CASSALSTGTGVRDEQFF; DNA: TGTGCCAGCAGCGCCTTATCGACCGGGACTGGGGTTCGGGATGAGCAGTTCTTC
size: .; J: TRBJ2-3; V: TRBV27; D: .; CDR3: CASSPASPLDTQYF; DNA: TGTGCCAGCAGTCCTGCGTCGCCCCTAGATACGCAGTATTTT
size: .; J: TRBJ2-7; V: TRBV18; D: TRBD1; CDR3: CASSPPGTAKSYEQYF; DNA: TGTGCCAGCTCACCCCCCGGGACAGCTAAATCCTACGAGCAGTACTTC
size: .; J: TRBJ1-1; V: TRBV11-2; D: .; CDR3: CASSLVGSTEAFF; DNA: TGTGCCAGCAGCTTAGTGGGGAGCACTGAAGCTTTCTTT
size: .; J: TRBJ1-6; V: TRBV10-3; D: TRBD1; CDR3: CAISELGTGNSPLHF; DNA: TGTGCCATCAGTGAGTTGGGGACAGGTAATTCACCCCTCCACTTT
size: .; J: TRBJ2-5; V: TRBV13; D: TRBD1; CDR3: CASSSLQGQTYQETQYF; DNA: TGTGCCAGCAGCTCACTTCAGGGACAGACGTACCAAGAGACCCAGTACTTC
size: .; J: TRBJ2-2; V: TRBV28; D: .; CDR3: CASSPTNSGELFF; DNA: TGTGCCAGCAGTCCGACAAACTCCGGGGAGCTGTTTTTT
size: .; J: TRBJ2-7; V: TRBV4-1; D: .; CDR3: CASSDPGLSYEQYF; DNA: TGCGCCAGCAGTGACCCGGGACTGTCCTACGAGCAGTACTTC
size: .; J: TRBJ2-2; V: TRBV5-5; D: TRBD2; CDR3: CASSFRLAGGLNTGELFF; DNA: TGTGCCAGCAGCTTTAGACTAGCGGGAGGGCTAAACACCGGGGAGCTGTTTTTT
size: .; J: TRBJ2-1; V: TRBV5-1; D: .; CDR3: CASSSTGSSYNEQFF; DNA: TGCGCCAGCAGCTCAACAGGGAGCTCCTACAATGAGCAGTTCTTC
size: .; J: TRBJ1-3; V: TRBV11-2; D: .; CDR3: CASSSAGPNTIYF; DNA: TGTGCCAGCAGCTCAGCGGGGCCAAACACCATATATTTT
size: .; J: TRBJ1-5; V: TRBV5-6; D: .; CDR3: CASSFSRFSNQPQHF; DNA: TGTGCCAGCAGCTTTAGCCGGTTTAGCAATCAGCCCCAGCATTTT
size: .; J: TRBJ1-2; V: TRBV29-1; D: TRBD1; CDR3: CSVDWTGGLGYTF; DNA: TGCAGCGTCGATTGGACAGGGGGTCTGGGCTACACCTTC
size: .; J: TRBJ1-1; V: TRBV3-1/TRBV3-2; D: .; CDR3: CASSQDNAGDTEAFF; DNA: TGTGCCAGCAGCCAAGACAACGCGGGAGACACTGAAGCTTTCTTT
size: .; J: TRBJ1-1; V: TRBV28; D: .; CDR3: CASRQPPGGSSNTEAFF; DNA: TGTGCCAGCAGACAACCACCAGGAGGTAGCTCGAACACTGAAGCTTTCTTT
size: .; J: TRBJ1-2; V: TRBV9; D: .; CDR3: CASSPRENYGYTF; DNA: TGTGCCAGCAGCCCGAGGGAGAACTATGGCTACACCTTC
size: .; J: TRBJ1-2; V: TRBV4-3; D: .; CDR3: CASSQAFTMNSGYTF; DNA: TGCGCCAGCAGCCAAGCTTTTACGATGAACTCTGGCTACACCTTC
size: .; J: TRBJ2-1; V: TRBV6-5; D: TRBD2; CDR3: CASSYSPSGSGDEQFF; DNA: TGTGCCAGCAGTTACTCGCCTAGCGGGAGTGGGGATGAGCAGTTCTTC
size: .; J: TRBJ2-3; V: TRBV28; D: TRBD1; CDR3: CASKATGRSNQPQYF; DNA: TGTGCCAGCAAAGCGACAGGGCGTAGCAATCAGCCCCAGTATTTT
size: .; J: TRBJ2-1; V: TRBV27; D: TRBD2; CDR3: CASSLRRGAGPSHNYNEQFF; DNA: TGTGCCAGCAGTTTACGTCGGGGAGCGGGGCCTAGTCACAATTACAATGAGCAGTTCTTC
size: .; J: TRBJ1-2; V: TRBV9; D: TRBD1; CDR3: CASSPGQGIHGYTF; DNA: TGTGCCAGCAGCCCGGGACAGGGAATTCATGGCTACACCTTC
size: .; J: TRBJ1-1; V: TRBV19; D: .; CDR3: CASSTQENTEAFF; DNA: TGTGCCAGTAGTACTCAGGAGAACACTGAAGCTTTCTTT
size: .; J: TRBJ2-3; V: TRBV29-1; D: .; CDR3: CSVDGGSEYTQYF; DNA: TGCAGCGTTGATGGGGGGAGTGAGTATACGCAGTATTTT
size: .; J: TRBJ2-3; V: TRBV7-6; D: .; CDR3: CASSLVRGDTQYF; DNA: TGTGCCAGCAGCCTTGTACGGGGAGATACGCAGTATTTT
size: once; J: TRBJ2-2; V: TRBV19; D: TRBD2; CDR3: CASRDGGANTGELFF; DNA: TGTGCCAGTAGAGATGGGGGGGCGAACACCGGGGAGCTGTTTTTT
size: .; J: TRBJ2-4; V: TRBV4-3; D: TRBD1; CDR3: CASSLQGRNIQYF; DNA: TGCGCCAGCAGCCTACAGGGGCGGAACATTCAGTACTTC
size: .; J: TRBJ2-1; V: TRBV25-1; D: TRBD2; CDR3: CASSEFRREALNEQFF; DNA: TGTGCCAGCAGTGAATTTCGGCGGGAGGCCCTCAATGAGCAGTTCTTC
size: once; J: TRBJ1-1; V: TRBV30; D: .; CDR3: CAWMRRSMTEAFF; DNA: TGTGCCTGGATGAGGAGAAGTATGACTGAAGCTTTCTTT
size: .; J: TRBJ2-7; V: TRBV25-1; D: TRBD1; CDR3: CASSESNPGTGATGQYF; DNA: TGTGCCAGCAGTGAATCAAACCCCGGGACAGGAGCCACGGGGCAGTACTTC
size: .; J: TRBJ1-2; V: TRBV28; D: TRBD1; CDR3: CASSPRTGAGYGYTF; DNA: TGTGCCAGCAGTCCCCGGACAGGGGCCGGATATGGCTACACCTTC
size: .; J: TRBJ1-1; V: TRBV5-1; D: TRBD1; CDR3: CASSWGTGSNTEAFF; DNA: TGCGCCAGCAGCTGGGGGACAGGGTCTAACACTGAAGCTTTCTTT
size: few; J: TRBJ2-5; V: TRBV24-1; D: TRBD1; CDR3: CATSDPTTGTEETQYF; DNA: TGTGCCACCAGTGACCCCACGACAGGGACCGAAGAGACCCAGTACTTC
size: .; J: TRBJ2-2; V: TRBV29-1; D: TRBD1; CDR3: CSVGQGTGELFF; DNA: TGCAGCGTTGGACAGGGGACCGGGGAGCTGTTTTTT
size: .; J: TRBJ1-2; V: TRBV2; D: TRBD1; CDR3: CASSSQGADYGYTF; DNA: TGTGCCAGCAGTTCACAGGGGGCAGACTATGGCTACACCTTC
size: few; J: TRBJ1-1; V: TRBV12-5; D: .; CDR3: CASGFRTDLRTNTEAFF; DNA: TGTGCTAGTGGTTTCCGGACAGACCTACGAACCAACACTGAAGCTTTCTTT
size: .; J: TRBJ2-1; V: TRBV18; D: .; CDR3: CASSPGLNNEQFF; DNA: TGTGCCAGCTCACCCGGACTTAACAATGAGCAGTTCTTC
size: .; J: TRBJ1-4; V: TRBV6-5; D: .; CDR3: CASSMGGTQKLFF; DNA: TGTGCCAGCAGCATGGGAGGGACCCAAAAACTGTTTTTT